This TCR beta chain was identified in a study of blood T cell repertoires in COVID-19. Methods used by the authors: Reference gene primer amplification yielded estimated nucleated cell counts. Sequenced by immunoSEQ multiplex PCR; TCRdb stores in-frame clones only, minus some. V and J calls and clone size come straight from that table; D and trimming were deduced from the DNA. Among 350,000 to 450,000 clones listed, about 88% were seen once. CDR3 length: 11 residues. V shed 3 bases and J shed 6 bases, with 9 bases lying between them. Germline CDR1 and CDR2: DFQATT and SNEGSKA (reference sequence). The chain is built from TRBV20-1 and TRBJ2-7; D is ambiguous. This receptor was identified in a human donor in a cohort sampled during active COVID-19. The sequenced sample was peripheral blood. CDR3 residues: CSASRSSEQYF. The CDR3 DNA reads TGCAGTGCTAGCCGGAGTAGCGAGCAGTACTTC.